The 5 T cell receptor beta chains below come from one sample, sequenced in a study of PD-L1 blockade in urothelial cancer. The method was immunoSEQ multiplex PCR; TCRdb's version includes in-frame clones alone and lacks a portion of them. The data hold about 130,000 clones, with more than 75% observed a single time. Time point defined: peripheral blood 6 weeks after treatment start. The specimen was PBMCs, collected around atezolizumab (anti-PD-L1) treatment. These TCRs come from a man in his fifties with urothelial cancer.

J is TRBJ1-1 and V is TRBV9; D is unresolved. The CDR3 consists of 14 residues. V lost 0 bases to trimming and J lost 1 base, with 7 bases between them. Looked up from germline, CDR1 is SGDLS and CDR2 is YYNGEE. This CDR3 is CASSVGPRNTEAFF. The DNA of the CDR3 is TGTGCCAGCAGCGTAGGGCCCCGGAACACTGAAGCTTTCTTT.

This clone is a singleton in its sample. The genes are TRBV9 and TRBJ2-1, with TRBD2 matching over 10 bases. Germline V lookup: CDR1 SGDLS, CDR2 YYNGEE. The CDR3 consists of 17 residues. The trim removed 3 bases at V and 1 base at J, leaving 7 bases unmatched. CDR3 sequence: CASSDQRSGRSYNEQFF. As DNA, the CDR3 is TGTGCCAGCAGCGATCAACGTAGCGGGAGGTCCTACAATGAGCAGTTCTTC.

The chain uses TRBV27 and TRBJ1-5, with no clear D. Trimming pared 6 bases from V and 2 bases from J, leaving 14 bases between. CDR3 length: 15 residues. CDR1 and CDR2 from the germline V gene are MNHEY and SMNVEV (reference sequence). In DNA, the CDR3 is TGTGCCAGCAGACCAGGAGGAACTGGCAATCAGCCCCAGCATTTT. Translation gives CASRPGGTGNQPQHF.

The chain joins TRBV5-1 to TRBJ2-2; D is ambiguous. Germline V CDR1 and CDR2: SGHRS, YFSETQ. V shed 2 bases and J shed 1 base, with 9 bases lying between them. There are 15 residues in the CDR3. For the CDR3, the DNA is TGCGCCAGCAGCTTTGCCGGGTTGAACACCGGGGAGCTGTTTTTT. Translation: CASSFAGLNTGELFF.

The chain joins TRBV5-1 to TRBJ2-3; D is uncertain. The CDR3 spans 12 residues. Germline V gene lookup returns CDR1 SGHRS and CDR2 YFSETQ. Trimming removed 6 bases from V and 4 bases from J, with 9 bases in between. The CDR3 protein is CASNEIADTQYF. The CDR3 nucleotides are TGCGCCAGCAACGAGATCGCAGATACGCAGTATTTT.